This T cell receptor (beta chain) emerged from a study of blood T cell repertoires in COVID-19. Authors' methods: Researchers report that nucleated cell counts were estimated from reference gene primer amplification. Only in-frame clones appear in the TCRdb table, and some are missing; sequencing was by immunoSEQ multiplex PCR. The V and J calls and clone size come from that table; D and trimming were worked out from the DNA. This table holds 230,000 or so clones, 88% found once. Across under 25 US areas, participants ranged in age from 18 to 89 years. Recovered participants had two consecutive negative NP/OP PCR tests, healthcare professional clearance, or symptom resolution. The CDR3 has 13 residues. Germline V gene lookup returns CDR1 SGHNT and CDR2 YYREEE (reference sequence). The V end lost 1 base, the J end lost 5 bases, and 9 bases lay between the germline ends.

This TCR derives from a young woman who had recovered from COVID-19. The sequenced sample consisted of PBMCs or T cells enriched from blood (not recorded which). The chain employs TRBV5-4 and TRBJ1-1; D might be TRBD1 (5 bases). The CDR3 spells CASSLTGDTEAFF. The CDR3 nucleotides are TGTGCCAGCAGCTTGACAGGTGATACTGAAGCTTTCTTT.